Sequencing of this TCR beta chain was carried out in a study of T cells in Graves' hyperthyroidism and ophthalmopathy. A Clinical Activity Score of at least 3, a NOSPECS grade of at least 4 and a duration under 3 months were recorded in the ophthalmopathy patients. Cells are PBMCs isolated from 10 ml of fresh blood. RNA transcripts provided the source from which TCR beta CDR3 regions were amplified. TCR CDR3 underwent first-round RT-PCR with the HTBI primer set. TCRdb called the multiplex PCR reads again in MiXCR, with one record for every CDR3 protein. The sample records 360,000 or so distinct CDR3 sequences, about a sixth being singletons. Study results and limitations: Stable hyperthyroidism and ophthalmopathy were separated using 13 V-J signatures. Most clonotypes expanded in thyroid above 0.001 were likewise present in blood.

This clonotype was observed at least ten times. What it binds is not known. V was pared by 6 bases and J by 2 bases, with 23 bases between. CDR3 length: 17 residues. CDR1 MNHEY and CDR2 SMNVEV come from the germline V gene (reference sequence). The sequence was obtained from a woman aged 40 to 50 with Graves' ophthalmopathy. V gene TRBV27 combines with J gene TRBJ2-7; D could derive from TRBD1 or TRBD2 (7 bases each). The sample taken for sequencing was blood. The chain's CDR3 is CASSLRGGGRAPYEQYF. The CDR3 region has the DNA TGTGCCAGCAGCTTACGAGGGGGCGGGAGAGCCCCCTACGAGCAGTACTTC.